This T cell receptor beta chain derives from a study of OX40 agonist ivuxolimab in advanced cancers. Turning to the overall study: Ivuxolimab was an agonistic, fully human IgG2 monoclonal antibody directed against OX40 (CD134), a costimulatory receptor. Intravenous ivuxolimab was administered to patients every 2 weeks at six dose levels: 0.01, 0.1, 0.3, 1.5, 3 and 10 mg/kg. Of the approximately 50 patients in dose escalation, 19 had hepatocellular carcinoma, approximately 15 had melanoma, 9 had renal cell carcinoma and 9 had head and neck cancer. In the dose-escalation cohort, roughly four fifths of patients were male, and the mean age was approximately 60 years, with a range of roughly 20 to 85. Prior anti-PD-1, anti-PD-L1 or anti-CTLA-4 therapy was permitted, and checkpoint inhibitors had been received by approximately 39% of dose-escalation patients. Partial responses occurred in three dose-escalation patients, of whom one had hepatocellular carcinoma and two had cutaneous melanoma. Peripheral TCRbeta sequencing was intended to test whether TCR sequence diversity was altered and clonal T-cell expansion was caused by ivuxolimab. The paper describes the monotherapy dose-escalation part (N of about 52 patients) of the phase I trial of ivuxolimab. Study-wide conclusions, independent of this receptor: On average, CD8+ T cells showed more expanded clones than CD4+ T cells after ivuxolimab. In the 0.1-3.0 mg/kg groups, partial responders were among the patients with the lowest normalized peripheral clonal expansion, particularly in CD8+ T cells. The antigen specificity of the clonally expanded peripheral T cells was not determined. At doses of 0.1 to 3.0 mg/kg, clonal expansion of both CD4+ and CD8+ blood T cells was observed from baseline to week 6. Low levels of normalized T-cell clonal expansion were also seen in some patients who did not respond.

A note on this clone: Its recognized antigen is unknown. No qualities accompany the bases; no much larger clone lies one base away.

Spanning cysteine to phenylalanine, the CDR3 consists of 12 amino acids. Kept here is only the CDR3 DNA, which spans 36 bases and is read in frame from base 1. CDR1 SGHAT and CDR2 FQNNGV are derived from the germline V gene. V was cut back by 4 bases and J by 9 bases, leaving a gap of 7 bases between them. Patients with a history of autoimmune disease or receiving systemic immunosuppression were excluded from the trial. Peripheral blood for TCR sequencing was drawn from every dose cohort at baseline, at cycle 4 day 1 and at cycle 7 day 1. Samples were obtained from an open-label, multicenter, first-in-human phase I dose-escalation trial of ivuxolimab. Adults with locally advanced or metastatic melanoma, renal cell, hepatocellular, or head and neck squamous cell carcinoma were enrolled in the trial. Before TCR sequencing, CD4+ T cells and CD8+ T cells from peripheral blood were sorted into separate populations.

To sequence the TCRbeta CDR3 region, genomic DNA was isolated from the sorted cells. TCRbeta CDR3 regions were sequenced using the immunoSEQ Assay. The immuneACCESS repertoire file appears here via TCRdb, limited to in-frame rearrangements. These files lack a portion of the clones; in checked studies, under half of the deficit traces to unresolved V genes, and the cause of the others is not known. In all, the sample holds roughly 14,000 clones, and under 65% of those were seen once. Roughly 8.3% of the sample is taken by the ten largest. Sequenced here: CD4+ or CD8+ T cells sorted from blood, sampled in a trial of the OX40 agonist ivuxolimab. The sequence joins TRBV11-2 to TRBJ1-6; the D gene is unclear. The receptor comes from an adult with an advanced solid tumor such as melanoma, head and neck, liver or kidney cancer. The nucleotides are TGTGCCAGCAGCTCCGGAGGTTCACCCCTCCACTTT. The translation is CASSSGGSPLHF. With the portions outside the CDR3 filled from the reference TRBV11-2 and TRBJ1-6 genes, the complete variable region becomes EAGVAQSPRYKIIEKRQSVAFWCNPISGHATLYWYQQILGQGPKLLIQFQNNGVVDDSQLPKDRFSAERLKGVDSTLKIQPAKLEDSAVYLCASSSGGSPLHFGNGTRLTVT.